The TCR beta chain under discussion was sequenced for a study of cytomegalovirus exposure and HLA in healthy donors. Study-wide findings and caveats: Sequencing artifact likely explains a cluster of highly shared sequence variants. Later analysis indicated greater clonal expansion among HLA-associated TCR beta chains than among equally common other chains.

A remark on this clone: Its antigen is unknown.

Primers included in the PCR were 60 Vbeta and 13 Jbeta primers. Sequencing used immunoSEQ multiplex PCR; TCRdb keeps in-frame clones, though not all of them. Of about 90,000 clones in the sample, approximately 90% were seen once. Sequenced material: PBMCs. This clonotype was obtained from a man younger than 35 in good health and CMV-seronegative.

As DNA, the CDR3 is TGTGCCAGCAGCTTGGGACAGGGGCCTAACTTTTGGGAGCAGTACTTC. Protein product: CASSLGQGPNFWEQYF. The chain is built from TRBV5-4 and TRBJ2-7, with 8 bases lining up with TRBD1. CDR3 length equals 16 residues. From germline, CDR1 is SGHNT and CDR2 YYREEE (reference sequence). The trim removed 0 bases at V and 7 bases at J, leaving 12 bases unmatched.